One and the same sample provided the 22 T cell receptor beta chains below, sequenced in a study of T cell responses to AZD1222 COVID-19 vaccine. Clones were read by immunoSEQ multiplex PCR, and TCRdb kept only the in-frame ones, dropping some. The table lists approximately 98,000 clones, 70% to 90% of them singletons, with approximately 3% in the top ten. Sequencing used peripheral blood, obtained on day 0 of AZD1222 vaccination. The receptors were sampled from an adult in good health.

The rearrangement links TRBV19 to TRBJ2-5; TRBD2 matches at 12 bases. V was clipped by 8 bases and J by 4 bases; unmatched bases: 11. Germline loops: CDR1 LNHDA, CDR2 SQIVND (reference sequence). CDR3 length equals 16 residues. CDR3 in amino acids: CASRTSGATGRETQYF. The DNA for the CDR3 is TGTGCCAGTCGGACTAGCGGGGCCACGGGACGAGAGACCCAGTACTTC.

The rearrangement joins TRBV11-3 to TRBJ1-2; 8 bases line up with TRBD1. The ends lost 1 base at V and 4 bases at J; junction bases unmatched: 5. From germline, CDR1 is SGHNT and CDR2 YENEEA. The CDR3 loop spans 15 amino acids. The CDR3 sequence is CASSLGDRNFYGYTF. The DNA for the CDR3 is TGTGCCAGCAGCTTAGGGGACAGGAATTTCTATGGCTACACCTTC. The full variable domain, rest sourced from reference TRBV11-3 and TRBJ1-2, is EAGVVQSPRYKIIEKKQPVAFWCNPISGHNTLYWYLQNLGQGPELLIRYENEEAVDDSQLPKDRFSAERLKGVDSTLKIQPAELGDSAVYLCASSLGDRNFYGYTFGSGTRLTVV.

This clone was seen a handful of times. Other DNA sequences within the sample encode an identical CDR3. This sequence joins TRBV11-2 and TRBJ1-1; no clear D gene. Germline lookup yields CDR1 SGHAT and CDR2 FQNNGV. Trimming shortened V by 1 base and J by 1 base, and 4 bases separated the two germline ends. CDR3 length: 13 residues. The CDR3 sequence is CASSLAGNTEAFF. CDR3 in DNA: TGTGCCAGCAGCTTAGCGGGGAACACTGAAGCTTTCTTT.

The chain recombines TRBV19 with TRBJ2-6; TRBD1 is a possible D gene (5 bases). V lost 4 bases and J 2 bases, leaving 12 bases between the germline ends. The length of the CDR3 is 16 residues. Germline V lookup: CDR1 LNHDA, CDR2 SQIVND (reference sequence). The CDR3 protein is CASSTGANPGANVLTF. For the CDR3, the DNA is TGTGCCAGTAGTACTGGGGCAAACCCTGGGGCCAACGTCCTGACTTTC.

The J gene is TRBJ2-7, the V gene TRBV6-5; D unresolved. The CDR3 spans 13 residues. Trimming took 6 bases from V and 0 from J, leaving 9 bases between them. From germline, CDR1 is MNHEY and CDR2 SVGAGI. The chain's CDR3 is CASRWQASYEQYF. CDR3 sequence (DNA): TGTGCCAGCAGGTGGCAAGCCTCCTACGAGCAGTACTTC.

The chain is built from TRBV27 and TRBJ1-5; no clear D gene. V dropped 3 bases and J dropped 0 bases, with 3 bases sitting between them. From germline, CDR1 is MNHEY and CDR2 SMNVEV (reference sequence). This CDR3 has 13 amino acids. CDR3 sequence: CASSFDSNQPQHF. The CDR3 bases are TGTGCCAGCAGTTTCGATAGCAATCAGCCCCAGCATTTT.

The genes are TRBV23-1 and TRBJ1-5; D may be TRBD1 (6 bases). TRBV23-1 is an ORF; its function is uncertain. Trimming cost V 7 bases and J 2 bases, with 15 bases left between them. The CDR3 contains 15 residues. The DNA of the CDR3 is TGCGCCAGCATACGGGGGCCTGGGGGCAATCAGCCCCAGCATTTT. As protein: CASIRGPGGNQPQHF.

This rearrangement joins TRBV4-1 to TRBJ2-7, with TRBD1 matching 10 bases. The CDR3 spans 15 residues. The germline V gene has CDR1 MGHRA and CDR2 YSYEKL. J lost 3 bases, V lost 4 bases, and 6 bases had no gene match. The DNA of the CDR3 is TGCGCCAGCAGCCGGGGGGACAGGGGTATCTACGAGCAGTACTTC. Protein product: CASSRGDRGIYEQYF.

The chain recombines TRBV7-3 with TRBJ2-2; 8 bases match TRBD2. J was trimmed by 0 bases and V by 3 bases; bases with no gene match: 3. The CDR3 sequence is 16 residues long. Looked up from germline, CDR1 is SGHTA and CDR2 is FQGTGA. CDR3 nucleotides: TGTGCCAGCAGCTTCCGGGGGGGCTCGAACACCGGGGAGCTGTTTTTT. Translated: CASSFRGGSNTGELFF. Full variable domain (outside the CDR3, taken from reference TRBV7-3 and TRBJ2-2): GAGVSQTPSNKVTEKGKYVELRCDPISGHTALYWYRQSLGQGPEFLIYFQGTGAADDSGLPNDRFFAVRPEGSVSTLKIQRTERGDSAVYLCASSFRGGSNTGELFFGEGSRLTVL.

The gene calls are TRBV28 and TRBJ1-5; D not resolved. Trimming pared 5 bases from V and 5 bases from J, leaving 10 bases between. Germline V CDR1 and CDR2: MDHEN, SYDVKM. CDR3 length equals 13 residues. The CDR3 DNA sequence: TGTGCCAGCAGTCCCCCGCCACATCAGCCCCAGCATTTT. It yields the protein CASSPPPHQPQHF.

This clone was recorded once. The chain uses TRBV3-1 (or the pseudogene TRBV3-2) and TRBJ1-3, with D uncertain. Trimming removed 4 bases at V and 4 bases at J, with 8 bases between. CDR3 length equals 13 residues. Germline V gives CDR1 LGHDT, CDR2 YNNKEL (reference sequence). The CDR3 DNA follows: TGTGCCAGCAGCCTGATGGGGGGAAACACCATATATTTT. Its translation: CASSLMGGNTIYF.

This clone has only a few counts. Here the CDR3 DNA reads TGTGCCAGCAGCCTGCTAGGAGGCGGGGGGTGGGTCAATGAGCAGTTCTTC. Translation: CASSLLGGGGWVNEQFF. This chain joins TRBV7-9 and TRBJ2-1; TRBD2 matches at 8 bases. The germline CDR1 and CDR2 sequences are SEHNR and FQNEAQ (reference sequence). The J segment lost 6 bases and the V segment lost 5 bases, leaving 15 bases of the junction unmatched. This CDR3 region has 17 residues.

This clone has more than one count but fewer than ten. The chain employs TRBV28 and TRBJ1-6; possible D gene TRBD1, 5 bases. Germline CDR1 is MDHEN and CDR2 is SYDVKM. V lost 7 bases, J lost 5 bases, and 27 bases lay in between. The CDR3 is 19 residues long. This CDR3 is CASIPSPHRLGGDNSPLHF. The CDR3 DNA follows: TGTGCCAGCATTCCCTCTCCCCACCGATTGGGGGGGGATAATTCACCCCTCCACTTT.

The J gene is TRBJ2-6, the V gene TRBV27; 9 bases are a match to TRBD2. The V segment lost 7 bases and the J segment 4 bases; nucleotides outside the gene matches: 20. The germline gives CDR1 MNHEY, CDR2 SMNVEV (reference sequence). The CDR3 extends over 20 amino acids. The CDR3 DNA reads as TGTGCCAGCACCTCCTTAAGCGGCGGCGGGGGGGCACCCGGGGCCAACGTCCTGACTTTC. It yields the protein CASTSLSGGGGAPGANVLTF.

J is TRBJ1-6 and V is TRBV11-1; perhaps TRBD1 as D (6 bases). The CDR3 extends over 14 amino acids. Trimming removed 5 bases at V and 8 bases at J, with 13 bases between. In germline, CDR1 is SGHAT, CDR2 FQDESV (reference sequence). The CDR3 reads CASSPGQTYSPLHF. CDR3 sequence (DNA): TGTGCCAGCAGCCCGGGACAAACCTATTCACCCCTCCACTTT.

The rearrangement uses TRBV5-1 and TRBJ1-4; 10 bases are a match to TRBD1. V was pared by 4 bases and J by 2 bases, with 14 bases of the junction left unmatched. Per germline, CDR1 SGHRS and CDR2 YFSETQ. CDR3 length: 19 amino acids. CDR3 sequence: CASSPLAIRQGATNEKLFF. DNA for the CDR3: TGCGCCAGCAGCCCTTTGGCGATACGACAGGGGGCCACTAATGAAAAACTGTTTTTT. The full variable domain, completed using reference TRBV5-1 and TRBJ1-4, is KAGVTQTPRYLIKTRGQQVTLSCSPISGHRSVSWYQQTPGQGLQFLFEYFSETQRNKGNFPGRFSGRQFSNSRSEMNVSTLELGDSALYLCASSPLAIRQGATNEKLFFGSGTQLSVL.

The J gene is TRBJ2-7, the V gene TRBV5-1, with no clear D. CDR3 size: 13 residues. V lost 2 bases and J 7 bases, leaving 13 bases between the germline ends. CDR1 and CDR2 from the germline V gene are SGHRS and YFSETQ. The DNA of the CDR3 is TGCGCCAGCAGCTTAAGCGCGGCCGGGGAGCAGTACTTC. Protein: CASSLSAAGEQYF.

This rearrangement joins TRBV7-2 to TRBJ2-5; TRBD2 might be the D (6 bases). The germline gives CDR1 SGHTA, CDR2 FQGNSA. The CDR3 has 12 residues. V was trimmed by 6 bases and J by 4 bases, leaving 9 bases between them. CDR3 nucleotides: TGTGCCAGCAGACAGGAGGGAGAGACCCAGTACTTC. The encoded protein is CASRQEGETQYF.

The chain uses TRBV14 and TRBJ2-1; 11 nucleotides line up with TRBD2. With V trimmed by 4 bases and J by 7 bases, 9 bases remained unmatched. Germline CDR1 and CDR2: SGHDN and FVKESK. This CDR3 contains 16 residues. As DNA, the CDR3 is TGTGCCAGCAGCCCCCCTTCTAGCGGGGGGCGGAATGAGCAGTTCTTC. Its translation: CASSPPSSGGRNEQFF.

The chain combines TRBV7-9 with TRBJ2-3, with D possibly called TRBD1 or TRBD2 (5 bases each). The CDR3 length is 18 residues. Trimming shortened V by 7 bases and J by 0 bases, and 23 bases separated the two germline ends. Germline CDR1 and CDR2: SEHNR and FQNEAQ (reference sequence). This CDR3 reads CASTHGAFLRTSTDTQYF. The CDR3 DNA follows: TGTGCCAGCACTCACGGGGCATTTTTGCGAACTAGCACAGATACGCAGTATTTT. The variable domain in full, completed from reference TRBV7-9 and TRBJ2-3, reads DTGVSQNPRHKITKRGQNVTFRCDPISEHNRLYWYRQTLGQGPEFLTYFQNEAQLEKSRLLSDRFSAERPKGSFSTLEIQRTEQGDSAMYLCASTHGAFLRTSTDTQYFGPGTRLTVL.

The chain has TRBV5-1 and TRBJ1-6, with D hard to call. The CDR3 covers 12 residues. The V end lost 3 bases, the J end lost 7 bases, and 5 bases lay between the germline ends. Germline V gene sequence: CDR1 SGHRS, CDR2 YFSETQ. The CDR3 spells CASSSGNSPLHF. As DNA, the CDR3 is TGCGCCAGCAGCTCAGGAAATTCACCCCTCCACTTT.

The chain carries TRBV2 and TRBJ1-5; 7 bases fit TRBD1. Trimming removed 6 bases from V and 3 bases from J; junction bases left unmatched: 11. The CDR3 totals 16 residues. The germline CDR1 and CDR2 sequences are SNHLY and FYNNEI. This CDR3 reads CASSRQGHGNNQPQHF. The CDR3 region has the DNA TGTGCCAGCAGCCGACAGGGACATGGGAACAATCAGCCCCAGCATTTT.